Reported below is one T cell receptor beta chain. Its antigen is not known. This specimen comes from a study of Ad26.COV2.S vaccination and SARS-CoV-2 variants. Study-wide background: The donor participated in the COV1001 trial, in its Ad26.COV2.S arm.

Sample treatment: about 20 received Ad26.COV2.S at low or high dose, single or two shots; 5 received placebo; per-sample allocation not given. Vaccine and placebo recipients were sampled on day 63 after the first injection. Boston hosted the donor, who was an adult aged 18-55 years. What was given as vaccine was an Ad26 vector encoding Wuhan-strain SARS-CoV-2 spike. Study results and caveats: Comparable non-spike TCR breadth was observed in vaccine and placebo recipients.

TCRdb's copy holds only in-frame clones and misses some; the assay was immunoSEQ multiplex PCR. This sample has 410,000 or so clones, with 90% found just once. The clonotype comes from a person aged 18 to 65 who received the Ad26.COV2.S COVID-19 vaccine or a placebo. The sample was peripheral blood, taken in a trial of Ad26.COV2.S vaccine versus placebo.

The CDR3 nucleotides read TGTGCCAGCAGCTTGGTCAGGGGGAGCTATGGCTACACCTTC. Amino acid sequence: CASSLVRGSYGYTF. This rearrangement joins TRBV5-8 to TRBJ1-2; TRBD1 aligns across 7 bases. The CDR3 covers 14 residues. V trimming: 0 bases; J trimming: 4 bases; junction bases outside the gene matches: 3. The germline gives CDR1 SGHTS, CDR2 YDEGEE.